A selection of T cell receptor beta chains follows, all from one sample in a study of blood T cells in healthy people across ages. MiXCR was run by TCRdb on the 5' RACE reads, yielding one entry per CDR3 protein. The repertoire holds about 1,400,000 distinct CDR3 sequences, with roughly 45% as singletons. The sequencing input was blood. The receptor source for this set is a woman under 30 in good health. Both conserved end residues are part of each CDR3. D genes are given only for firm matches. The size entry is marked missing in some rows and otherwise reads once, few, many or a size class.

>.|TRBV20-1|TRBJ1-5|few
TGCAGTGCTAGGATTAGCAATCAGCCCCAGCATTTT
CSARISNQPQHF
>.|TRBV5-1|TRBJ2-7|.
TGCGCCAGCAGCTTTGGGGCGAGTGCGGGCTCCTACGAGCAGTACTTC
CASSFGASAGSYEQYF
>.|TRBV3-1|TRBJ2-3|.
TGTGCCAGCAGCCAAGACGGGGCGCGCACAGATACGCAGTATTTT
CASSQDGARTDTQYF
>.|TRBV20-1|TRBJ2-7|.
TGCAGTGCTAAACATACTACGCTAAAATTCTACGAGCAGTACTTC
CSAKHTTLKFYEQYF
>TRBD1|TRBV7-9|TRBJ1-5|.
TGTGCCAGCAGCCGGGAGGGAGGGGGCTCTCTGGGCAATCAGCCCCAGCATTTT
CASSREGGGSLGNQPQHF
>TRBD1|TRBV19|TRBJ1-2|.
TGTGCCAGTAGGTCTACCGGGACAGGGCATGGCTACACCTTC
CASRSTGTGHGYTF
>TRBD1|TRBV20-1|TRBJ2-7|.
TGCAGTGCGGAAACAGGGGGGAGCTCCTACGAGCAGTACTTC
CSAETGGSSYEQYF
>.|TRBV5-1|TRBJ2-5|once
TGCGCCAGCAGCTTGGCCCCTAGCGTGGGGGAGACCCAGTACTTC
CASSLAPSVGETQYF
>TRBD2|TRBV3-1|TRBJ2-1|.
TGTGCCGTTACCGGGCTAGCGGGCTTCAATGAGCAGTTCTTC
CAVTGLAGFNEQFF
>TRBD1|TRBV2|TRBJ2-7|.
TGTGCCAGCAGTCCTCCCGACGGGACAGGGGATATCTACGAGCAGTACTTC
CASSPPDGTGDIYEQYF
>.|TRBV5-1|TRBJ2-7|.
TGCGCCAGCAGCCCGATCCCCGGGACAACCTACGAGCAGTACTTC
CASSPIPGTTYEQYF
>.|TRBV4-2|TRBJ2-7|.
TGTGCCAACAGCCCCAGTGGCTGGCGGATATCGTCCCACGAGCAGTACTTC
CANSPSGWRISSHEQYF
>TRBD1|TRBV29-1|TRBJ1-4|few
TGCAGCGTCCTAGCGGGACAGGGGAGTCGGGGGGTTAATGAAAAACTGTTTTTT
CSVLAGQGSRGVNEKLFF
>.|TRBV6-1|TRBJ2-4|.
TGTGCCAGCAGGACAGGCATACGAAAAAACATTCAGTACTTC
CASRTGIRKNIQYF
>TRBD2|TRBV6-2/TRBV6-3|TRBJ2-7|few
TGTGCCAGCAGGAAACGGGACTACTCCTACGAGCAGTACTTC
CASRKRDYSYEQYF
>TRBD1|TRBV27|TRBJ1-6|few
TGTGCCAGCAGCAGAAGACAGGGGGCCCATAATTCACCCCTCCACTTT
CASSRRQGAHNSPLHF
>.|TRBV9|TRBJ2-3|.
TGTGCCAGCAGCCCGAGGCGATTCATCCGGGACGGAATCACAGATACGCAGTATTTT
CASSPRRFIRDGITDTQYF
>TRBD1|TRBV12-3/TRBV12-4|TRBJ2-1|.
TGTGCCAGCGGGTTGGACAGGGAAGACAATGAGCAGTTCTTC
CASGLDREDNEQFF
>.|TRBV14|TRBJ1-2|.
TGTGCCAGCAGCCAAGATGGGGACCGTAACTATGGCTACACCTTC
CASSQDGDRNYGYTF
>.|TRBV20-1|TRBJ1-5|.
TGCAGTGCTAGACGCAGGGCGAATCAGCCCCAGCATTTT
CSARRRANQPQHF
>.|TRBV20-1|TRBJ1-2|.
TGCAGTGCTAGGGCGGCAGAAAACTATGGCTACACCTTC
CSARAAENYGYTF
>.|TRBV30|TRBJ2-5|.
TGTGCCTGGAGTGTACGGGGCCACCTGTCCTACAATGAGCAGTACTTC
CAWSVRGHLSYNEQYF
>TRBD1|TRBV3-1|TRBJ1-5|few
TGTGCCAGCAGCCAAGAGTTGGGGACAGGGGAACATCAGCCCCAGCATTTT
CASSQELGTGEHQPQHF
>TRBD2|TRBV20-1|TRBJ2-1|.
TGCAGTGCTCCTAGCGGAGTTGAGCAGTTCTTC
CSAPSGVEQFF
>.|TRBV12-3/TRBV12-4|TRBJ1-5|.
TGTGCCAGCAGTCAAGCAGGGCATATTAATCAGCCCCAGCATTTT
CASSQAGHINQPQHF
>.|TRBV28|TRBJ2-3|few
TGTGCCAGCACCGGGGCCCGCACAGATACGCAGTATTTT
CASTGARTDTQYF
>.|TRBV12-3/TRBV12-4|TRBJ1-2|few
TGTGCCAGCAGTTGGGGCCAAGGCAGGGTCCTTGGCTACACCTTC
CASSWGQGRVLGYTF
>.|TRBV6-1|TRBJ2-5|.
TGTGCCGCCCGAGAAATGGGGCTAGCGCAAGAGACCCAGTACTTC
CAAREMGLAQETQYF
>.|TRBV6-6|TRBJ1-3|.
TGTGCCAGCAATCCCGGGACTCCTGGAAACACCATATATTTT
CASNPGTPGNTIYF
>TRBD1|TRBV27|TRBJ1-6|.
TGTGCCAGCAGTTTGTCCGGGACAGGGAATTCACCCCTCCACTTT
CASSLSGTGNSPLHF
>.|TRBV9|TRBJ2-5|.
TGTGCCAGCAGCGTAGGGGTCACGACAGATGAGCAGTACTTC
CASSVGVTTDEQYF
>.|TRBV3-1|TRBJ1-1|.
TGTGCCAGCAGCACCGGGTCCCTGGCCACTGAAGCTTTCTTT
CASSTGSLATEAFF
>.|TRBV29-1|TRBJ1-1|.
TGCAGCGTTGAAGTTGTCAAGGACACTGAAGCTTTCTTT
CSVEVVKDTEAFF
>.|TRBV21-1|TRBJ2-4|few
TGTGCCAGCGCAGGGGTAGAGGGGTTGTCCAAAAACATTCAGTACTTC
CASAGVEGLSKNIQYF
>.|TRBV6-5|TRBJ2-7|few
TGTGCCATCTGGGGGGGCAGGCCCTACGAGCAGTACTTC
CAIWGGRPYEQYF
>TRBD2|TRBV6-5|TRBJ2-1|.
TGTGCCAGCCGACCCACGGTGGGGGGGAATTACAATGAGCAGTTCTTC
CASRPTVGGNYNEQFF
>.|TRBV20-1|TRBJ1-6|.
TGCAGTGGGAAGAGGGGCTTCTATAATTCACCCCTCCACTTT
CSGKRGFYNSPLHF
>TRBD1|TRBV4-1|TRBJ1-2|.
TGCGCCAGCAGCCAAGAAGGAGGGGGTCAGGGGGCAAGTGGCTACACCTTC
CASSQEGGGQGASGYTF
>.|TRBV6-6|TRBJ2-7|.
TGTGCCAGCAGTTCAAGAGCCCCGACAGCTTCCTACGAGCAGTACTTC
CASSSRAPTASYEQYF
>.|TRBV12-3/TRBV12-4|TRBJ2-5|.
TGTGCCAGCAGCTCTTCCGGGGCGGGAACAGAGACCCAGTACTTC
CASSSSGAGTETQYF
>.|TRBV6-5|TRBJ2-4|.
TGTGCCAGCAGCCCGACACCAGCCAAAAACATTCAGTACTTC
CASSPTPAKNIQYF
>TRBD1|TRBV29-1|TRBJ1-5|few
TGCAGCGTGGGGACAGGGGGGTCACAGCCCCAGCATTTT
CSVGTGGSQPQHF
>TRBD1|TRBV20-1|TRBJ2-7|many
TGCAGTGCTAGAGACCCGGGACAGGGGGCGGGGGAGCAGTACTTC
CSARDPGQGAGEQYF
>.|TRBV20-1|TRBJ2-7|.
TGCAGTGCTTATCGGGTCAGTGGAGAGCAGTACTTC
CSAYRVSGEQYF
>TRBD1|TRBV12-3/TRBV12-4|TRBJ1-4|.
TGTGCCAGCAGTTTTATTGAGGGACAGGGAGTTCAGAATGAAAAACTGTTTTTT
CASSFIEGQGVQNEKLFF
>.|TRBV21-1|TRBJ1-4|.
TGTGCCAGCTGTGGCTCGGACAGAGATGAAAAACTGTTTTTT
CASCGSDRDEKLFF
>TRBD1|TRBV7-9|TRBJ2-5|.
TGTGCCAGCAGCTTACGGACAGGGCGCCAAGAGGCCCAGTACTTC
CASSLRTGRQEAQYF
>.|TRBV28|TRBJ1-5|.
TGTGCCAGCAGTTTTTTGGTGGGGGAGGCAATTCAGCCCCAGCATTTT
CASSFLVGEAIQPQHF
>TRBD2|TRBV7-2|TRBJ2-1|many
TGTGCCAGCCTATGGGGGGAGGGCCTCGTAAATGAGCAGTTCTTC
CASLWGEGLVNEQFF
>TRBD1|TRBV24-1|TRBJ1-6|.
TGTGCCACCAGTAGAGACCAAGTGGGGGGACAGGGGGTGCATAATTCACCCCTCCACTTT
CATSRDQVGGQGVHNSPLHF
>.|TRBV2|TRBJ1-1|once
TGTGCCAGCATTGCGGATTTGAACACTGAAGCTTTCTTT
CASIADLNTEAFF
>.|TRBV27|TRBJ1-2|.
TGTGCCAGCAGGTCTCTCGGGGGCTTCTATGGCTACACCTTC
CASRSLGGFYGYTF
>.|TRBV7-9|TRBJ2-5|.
TGTGCCAGCAGCTTAGGACACACGGGTTCGGTAGAGACCCAGTACTTC
CASSLGHTGSVETQYF
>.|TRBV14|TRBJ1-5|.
TGTGCCAGCAGCCAAGACTCGTGGGACTACGTCCCTTATAGCAATCAGCCCCAGCATTTT
CASSQDSWDYVPYSNQPQHF
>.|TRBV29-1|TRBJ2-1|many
TGCAGCGTGGTGTGGGGGAATGAGCAGTTCTTC
CSVVWGNEQFF
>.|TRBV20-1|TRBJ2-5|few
TGCAGTGCTAGCCGACAAGAGACCCAGTACTTC
CSASRQETQYF
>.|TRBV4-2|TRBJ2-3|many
TGTGCCAGCAGCCTCGAGGGGGGACGCACAGATACGCAGTATTTT
CASSLEGGRTDTQYF
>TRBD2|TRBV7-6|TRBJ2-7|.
TGTGCCAGCAGCTTATTCGGGACTAGCGGTTCCTCCTACGAGCAGTACTTC
CASSLFGTSGSSYEQYF
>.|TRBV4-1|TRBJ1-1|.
TGCGCCAGCAGCGAACCGATTAAGTACACTGAAGCTTTCTTT
CASSEPIKYTEAFF